The 14 T cell receptor beta chains below all came from one sample that was sequenced in a study of regulatory T cells. Primers: 52 TRBV forward and 13 TRBJ reverse. Method: immunoSEQ multiplex PCR; TCRdb's copy keeps in-frame clones and lacks some. The sample yields 20,000 or so clones, 93% seen once. Sequencing input: CD8+ T cells sorted from blood. These receptors came from a child aged 2 to 15 with CD3G deficiency.

The V and J genes are TRBV27 and TRBJ2-3; D is possibly TRBD2 (5 bases). V dropped 5 bases and J dropped 6 bases, with 18 bases sitting between them. Germline CDR1 and CDR2: MNHEY and SMNVEV (reference sequence). The CDR3 length is 15 residues. The CDR3 loop is CASSPGATSADTQYF. The CDR3 DNA reads as TGTGCCAGCAGTCCCGGCGCTACTAGTGCGGATACGCAGTATTTT.

The gene calls are TRBV6-6 and TRBJ1-1; TRBD1 is a possible D gene (6 bases). The CDR3 totals 13 residues. V gave up 10 bases and J gave up 4 bases, with 16 bases separating them. Germline V lookup: CDR1 MNHNY, CDR2 SVGAGI (reference sequence). This CDR3 is CATWTAASTEAFF. CDR3 sequence (DNA): TGTGCCACGTGGACAGCCGCGTCCACTGAAGCTTTCTTT.

The chain combines TRBV7-9 with TRBJ2-3; TRBD2 agrees at 8 bases. The CDR3 runs 16 residues. Germline lookup yields CDR1 SEHNR and CDR2 FQNEAQ (reference sequence). Trimming took 2 bases from V and 0 from J; bases not matched to a gene: 4. The CDR3 DNA is TGTGCCAGCAGCTTAAAACTAGCGGAAAGCACAGATACGCAGTATTTT. Protein product: CASSLKLAESTDTQYF.

V usage is TRBV19 and J usage is TRBJ2-1; D is perhaps TRBD2 (5 bases). This CDR3 region has 16 residues. Germline CDR1 is LNHDA and CDR2 is SQIVND (reference sequence). Trimming took off 4 bases at V and 0 bases at J, with 13 bases between the two ends. In DNA form, the CDR3 reads TGTGCCAGTAGTAAATCGGCGGGCTCCTCCTACAATGAGCAGTTCTTC. As protein: CASSKSAGSSYNEQFF. Supplemented by reference TRBV19 and TRBJ2-1, the full variable domain reads DGGITQSPKYLFRKEGQNVTLSCEQNLNHDAMYWYRQDPGQGLRLIYYSQIVNDFQKGDIAEGYSVSREKKESFPLTVTSAQKNPTAFYLCASSKSAGSSYNEQFFGPGTRLTVL.

The V and J genes are TRBV7-8 and TRBJ2-1; TRBD1 agrees at 10 bases. The CDR3 spans 16 residues. The ends lost 4 bases at V and 4 bases at J; junction bases unmatched: 7. The germline gives CDR1 SGHVS, CDR2 FQNEAQ. CDR3 DNA sequence: TGTGCCAGCAGCTCTCCCGGGACAGGGGTTTACAATGAGCAGTTCTTC. Its protein product is CASSSPGTGVYNEQFF.

The CDR3 bases are TGTGCCAGCAGCTTAGGTGGCGGGGGGCAGTACTTC. It yields the protein CASSLGGGGQYF. The gene calls are TRBV7-9 and TRBJ2-7; 7 positions match TRBD2. V gave up 1 base and J gave up 9 bases; unmatched junction bases: 3. This CDR3 contains 12 residues. Germline CDR1 SEHNR, CDR2 FQNEAQ (reference sequence).

The V and J genes are TRBV28 and TRBJ2-7, with D unresolved. Germline CDR1 and CDR2: MDHEN and SYDVKM. The CDR3 is made up of 16 amino acids. Trimming shortened V by 5 bases and J by 7 bases, and 24 bases separated the two germline ends. CDR3 nucleotides: TGTGCCAGCAGTCCCCGTTTTTGGCCCCGTAGGTGGGAGCAGTACTTC. Amino acid sequence: CASSPRFWPRRWEQYF. Based on the CDR3 plus reference TRBV28 and TRBJ2-7, the full variable domain is DVKVTQSSRYLVKRTGEKVFLECVQDMDHENMFWYRQDPGLGLRLIYFSYDVKMKEKGDIPEGYSVSREKKERFSLILESASTNQTSMYLCASSPRFWPRRWEQYFGPGTRLTVT.

This clone was recorded a few times. The chain has TRBV28 and TRBJ2-7; D is uncertain. CDR1 is MDHEN, CDR2 SYDVKM, per germline. The CDR3 is 15 residues long. The V end was cut by 6 bases, the J end by 5 bases, with 20 bases between. In DNA form, the CDR3 reads TGTGCCAGCAGCCCCGACACTTTGGGTTCGGACGAGCAGTACTTC. It translates to CASSPDTLGSDEQYF.

V usage is TRBV5-1 and J usage is TRBJ2-3, with TRBD2 matching over 7 bases. With V trimmed by 6 bases and J by 3 bases, 10 bases remained unmatched. In germline, CDR1 is SGHRS, CDR2 YFSETQ. The CDR3 is 15 residues long. CDR3 in DNA: TGCGCCAGCAACCCCGGCGGGAGCGGTACAGATACGCAGTATTTT. This gives the protein CASNPGGSGTDTQYF.

V and J are TRBV28 and TRBJ2-7, with 10 bases matching TRBD1. The length of the CDR3 is 13 residues. The V gene end was trimmed by 3 bases and the J gene end by 5 bases; junction bases not matched to a gene: 1. Germline values: CDR1 MDHEN, CDR2 SYDVKM. Here the CDR3 DNA reads TGTGCCAGCAGTTTGACAGGGGGCCACGAGCAGTACTTC. It translates to CASSLTGGHEQYF.

This clone was recorded only once. The rearrangement joins TRBV6-1 to TRBJ1-5; 10 positions match TRBD1. CDR1 is MNHNS and CDR2 is SASEGT in the germline V gene. V was pared by 3 bases and J by 7 bases, with 9 bases of the junction left unmatched. The CDR3 consists of 16 residues. Written as DNA, the CDR3 is TGTGCCAGCAGTGACTTCCGACAGGGGGCAAGACAGCCCCAGCATTTT. It specifies CASSDFRQGARQPQHF.

The chain recombines TRBV13 with TRBJ2-3; 7 positions agree with TRBD1. This CDR3 comprises 14 residues. Trimming removed 5 bases from V and 6 bases from J; junction bases left unmatched: 8. The germline V gene encodes CDR1 PRHDT and CDR2 FYEKMQ (reference sequence). The CDR3 nucleotides are TGTGCCAGCAGCCATAGACAGGGAATGGATACGCAGTATTTT. Its translation is CASSHRQGMDTQYF.

This sequence joins TRBV30 and TRBJ1-2, with TRBD1 identical over 9 bases. The CDR3 is 13 residues long. Trimming removed 2 bases from V and 8 bases from J; junction bases left unmatched: 6. Germline CDR1 is GTSNPN and CDR2 is SVGIG (reference sequence). The CDR3 nucleotides are TGTGCCTGGAGTACCGGGACAGGGACCGGCTACACCTTC. This gives the protein CAWSTGTGTGYTF.

The V call is TRBV7-9, the J call TRBJ2-1; no definite D call. The CDR3 totals 12 residues. Per germline, CDR1 SEHNR and CDR2 FQNEAQ (reference sequence). The V gene lost 6 bases and the J gene lost 7 bases, with 10 bases spanning the gap. CDR3 protein: CASSLSANEQFF. Here the CDR3 DNA reads TGTGCCAGCAGTTTGAGCGCGAATGAGCAGTTCTTC.